Listed here are 6 T cell receptor beta chains from one sample, sequenced in a study of blood T cell repertoires in COVID-19. Clones were sequenced by immunoSEQ multiplex PCR, and TCRdb holds only the in-frame ones, with some missing. The sample carries tens of thousands of clones, almost 85% recorded once. Sequences were obtained from peripheral blood. These receptors all come from a woman older than 75 with acute or convalescent COVID-19.

The rearrangement joins TRBV12-5 to TRBJ2-1, with 12 bases that match TRBD2. Germline V gene data show CDR1 as LGHNT and CDR2 as FRNRAP. After removal of 9 bases from V and 0 bases from J, the junction contained 9 bases not matched to a gene. The CDR3 contains 17 residues. The CDR3 nucleotides read TGTGCTAGACCCGCACTAGCGGGAGGAGGCTCCTACAATGAGCAGTTCTTC. Translated, it gives CARPALAGGGSYNEQFF.

V gene TRBV4-2 combines with J gene TRBJ2-2; TRBD2 is a possible D gene (6 bases). Trimming removed 0 bases at V and 1 base at J, with 12 bases between. Germline CDR1 reads LGHNA; CDR2 reads YNFKEQ. This CDR3 comprises 17 residues. The CDR3 region is CASSQDPTGLNTGELFF. Here the CDR3 DNA reads TGTGCCAGCAGCCAAGATCCCACGGGACTGAACACCGGGGAGCTGTTTTTT.

V and J are TRBV5-4 and TRBJ2-7, with a weak D call TRBD1 (5 bases). Germline-derived CDR1 and CDR2 are SGHNT and YYREEE (reference sequence). The V and J ends lost 4 bases and 3 bases respectively, with 8 bases between them. The CDR3 loop spans 12 amino acids. The DNA for the CDR3 is TGTGCCAGCAGCCAACAGGACTACGAGCAGTACTTC. It codes for CASSQQDYEQYF. The full variable domain, with the rest looked up from reference TRBV5-4 and TRBJ2-7, is ETGVTQSPTHLIKTRGQQVTLRCSSQSGHNTVSWYQQALGQGPQFIFQYYREEENGRGNFPPRFSGLQFPNYSSELNVNALELDDSALYLCASSQQDYEQYFGPGTRLTVT.

Here the CDR3 reads CASSEQGGGAPGELFF. CDR3 DNA sequence: TGTGCCAGCAGTGAACAGGGCGGGGGGGCCCCCGGGGAGCTGTTTTTT. The V call is TRBV2, the J call TRBJ2-2; the match to TRBD2 covers 9 bases. The trim removed 2 bases at V and 6 bases at J, leaving 7 bases unmatched. Germline CDR1 is SNHLY and CDR2 is FYNNEI. The CDR3 sequence is 16 residues long.

The gene calls are TRBV15 and TRBJ2-3; TRBD1 matches 12 bases. CDR1 LNHNV and CDR2 YYDKDF come from the germline V gene (reference sequence). V shed 4 bases, J shed 4 bases, and the junction held 6 bases outside the gene matches. The CDR3 spans 16 residues. The CDR3 protein is CATSTRGTGGADTQYF. The CDR3 DNA is TGTGCCACCAGCACCCGAGGGACAGGGGGCGCAGATACGCAGTATTTT. Full variable domain (missing parts from reference TRBV15 and TRBJ2-3): DAMVIQNPRYQVTQFGKPVTLSCSQTLNHNVMYWYQQKSSQAPKLLFHYYDKDFNNEADTPDNFQSRRPNTSFCFLDIRSPGLGDTAMYLCATSTRGTGGADTQYFGPGTRLTVL.

This chain links TRBV7-6 with TRBJ2-3; 14 nucleotides line up with TRBD2. Germline V gene sequence: CDR1 SGHVS, CDR2 FNYEAQ. The CDR3 has 17 residues. Trimming at V came to 5 bases and at J to 5 bases, leaving 9 bases not matched to a gene. As DNA, the CDR3 is TGTGCCAGCAGCGGGGGACTAGCGGGGGACGCGGAAGATACGCAGTATTTT. It specifies CASSGGLAGDAEDTQYF.